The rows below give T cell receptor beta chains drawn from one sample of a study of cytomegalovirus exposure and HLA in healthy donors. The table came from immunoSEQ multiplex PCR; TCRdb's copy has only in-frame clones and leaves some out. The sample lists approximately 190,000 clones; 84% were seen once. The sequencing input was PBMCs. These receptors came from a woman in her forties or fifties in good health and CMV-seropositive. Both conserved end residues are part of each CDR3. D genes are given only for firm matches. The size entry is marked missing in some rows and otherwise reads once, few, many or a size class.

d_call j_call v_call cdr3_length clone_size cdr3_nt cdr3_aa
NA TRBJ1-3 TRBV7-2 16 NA TGTGCCAGCAGCTCACTATCAGCGTCCTCTGGAAACACCATATATTTT CASSSLSASSGNTIYF
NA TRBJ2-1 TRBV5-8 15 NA TGTGCCAGCAGCCCGGGGAGGGGGGGCAGAGATGAGCAGTTCTTC CASSPGRGGRDEQFF
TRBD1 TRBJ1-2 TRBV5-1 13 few TGCGCCAGCAGCTTGGGACAGGGGAATGGCTACACCTTC CASSLGQGNGYTF
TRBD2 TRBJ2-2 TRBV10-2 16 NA TGCGTCAGCACTCCAAGGACTAGCGGGGGGTTAGGGGAGCTGTTTTTT CVSTPRTSGGLGELFF
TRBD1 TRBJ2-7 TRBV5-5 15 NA TGTGCCAGCAGCAGCGTGGGGACAGCGTCCTACGAGCAGTACTTC CASSSVGTASYEQYF
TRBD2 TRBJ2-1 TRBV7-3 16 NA TGTGCCAGCAGCTTTATAGCGGGGGTGGACTACAATGAGCAGTTCTTC CASSFIAGVDYNEQFF
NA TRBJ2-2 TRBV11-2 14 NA TGTGCCAGCAGCTTTCACAGGAACACCGGGGAGCTGTTTTTT CASSFHRNTGELFF
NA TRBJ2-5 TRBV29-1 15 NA TGCAGCGTTCTGCAAACACCCCAAGGGGTGGAGACCCAGTACTTC CSVLQTPQGVETQYF
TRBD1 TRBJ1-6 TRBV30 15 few TGTGCCTGGGGACACCCCGGGACAGGGAATTCACCCCTCCACTTT CAWGHPGTGNSPLHF
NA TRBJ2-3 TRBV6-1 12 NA TGTGCCAGCGGAAGAGACAGGGATACGCAGTATTTT CASGRDRDTQYF
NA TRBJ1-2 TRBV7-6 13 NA TGTGCCAGCAGCTTACACTCGGGCTATGGCTACACCTTC CASSLHSGYGYTF
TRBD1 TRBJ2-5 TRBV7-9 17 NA TGTGCCAGCAGCCCGACAGGGGCCCCTCGTATCCAAGAGACCCAGTACTTC CASSPTGAPRIQETQYF
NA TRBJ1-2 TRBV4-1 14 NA TGCGCCAGCAGCCGTGAACAGGTTAACTATGGCTACACCTTC CASSREQVNYGYTF
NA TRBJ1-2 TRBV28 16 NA TGTGCCAGCAGCGTCCCCTTCTTTCGAGGGGGCTATGGCTACACCTTC CASSVPFFRGGYGYTF
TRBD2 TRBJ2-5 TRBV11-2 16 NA TGTGCCAGCCCCGGGGCGGCGGGGGGGCCTGGAGAGACCCAGTACTTC CASPGAAGGPGETQYF
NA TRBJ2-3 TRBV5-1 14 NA TGCGCCAGCACTCCCTTACAGGGCGCAGATACGCAGTATTTT CASTPLQGADTQYF
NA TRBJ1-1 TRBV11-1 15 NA TGTGCCAGCAGCTTGGAGCAGGGATTGAACACTGAAGCTTTCTTT CASSLEQGLNTEAFF
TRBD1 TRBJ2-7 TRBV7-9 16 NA TGTGCCAGCAGCTTATCAATAGGGCAGGGGGCCGGGGAGCAGTACTTC CASSLSIGQGAGEQYF
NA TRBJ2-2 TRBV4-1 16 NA TGCGCCAGCGCCCCCATGGGTCCACTAAACACCGGGGAGCTGTTTTTT CASAPMGPLNTGELFF
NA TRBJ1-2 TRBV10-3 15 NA TGTGCCATCAGTGGTTTGAGGGGGAGTAACTATGGCTACACCTTC CAISGLRGSNYGYTF